This record concerns one T cell receptor (beta chain) sequence. The entry originates in a study of shared clonotypes between healthy human individuals. TCRdb keeps only in-frame clones here, not all; method: immunoSEQ multiplex PCR. The sample records some 1 million clones, more than 60% being singletons. The CDR3 consists of 13 residues. The ends were cut back, 5 bases at V and 4 bases at J, with 9 bases in the middle. Germline V lookup: CDR1 MNHEY, CDR2 SVGAGI. Sequencing input: memory CD4+ T cells sorted from blood. The subset is: CD45RA-negative fraction. The rearrangement links TRBV6-5 to TRBJ1-3; tentative D call: TRBD1 (6 bases). This TCR derives from a man between 18 and 35 years old in good health. CDR3 loop: CASSGTQGNTIYF. Written as DNA, the CDR3 is TGTGCCAGCAGTGGGACACAGGGAAACACCATATATTTT.